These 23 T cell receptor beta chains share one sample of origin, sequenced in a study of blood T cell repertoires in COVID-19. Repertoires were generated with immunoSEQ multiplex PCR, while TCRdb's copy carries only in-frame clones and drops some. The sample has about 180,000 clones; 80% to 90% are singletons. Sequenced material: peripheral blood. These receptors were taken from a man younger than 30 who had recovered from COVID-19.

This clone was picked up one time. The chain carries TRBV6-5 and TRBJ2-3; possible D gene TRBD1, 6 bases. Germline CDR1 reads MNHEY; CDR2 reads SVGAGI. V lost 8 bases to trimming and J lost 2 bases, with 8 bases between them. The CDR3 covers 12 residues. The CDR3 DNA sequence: TGTGCCAGCGGACAGACCACAGATACGCAGTATTTT. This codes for CASGQTTDTQYF.

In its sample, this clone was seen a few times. CDR3 protein: CASTPADRGNQPQHF. Written as DNA, the CDR3 is TGTGCCAGCACCCCAGCCGACAGGGGGAATCAGCCCCAGCATTTT. The rearrangement joins TRBV6-5 to TRBJ1-5; TRBD1 matches at 9 bases. The V and J ends lost 7 bases and 4 bases, in that order; junction bases with no gene match: 8. The CDR3 covers 15 residues. Germline V gene sequence: CDR1 MNHEY, CDR2 SVGAGI.

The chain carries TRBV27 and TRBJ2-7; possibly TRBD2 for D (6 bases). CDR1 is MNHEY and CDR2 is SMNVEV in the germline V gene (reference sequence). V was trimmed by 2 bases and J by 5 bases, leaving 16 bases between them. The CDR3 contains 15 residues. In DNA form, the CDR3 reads TGTGCCAGCAGTTTACGAGGCAGGGAGGCTCACGAGCAGTACTTC. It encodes CASSLRGREAHEQYF.

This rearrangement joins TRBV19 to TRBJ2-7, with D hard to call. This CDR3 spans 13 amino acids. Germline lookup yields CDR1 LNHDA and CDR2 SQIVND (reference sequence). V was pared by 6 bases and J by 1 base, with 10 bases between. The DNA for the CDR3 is TGTGCCAGTAGCCCCGGGTCGTCCTACGAGCAGTACTTC. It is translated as CASSPGSSYEQYF.

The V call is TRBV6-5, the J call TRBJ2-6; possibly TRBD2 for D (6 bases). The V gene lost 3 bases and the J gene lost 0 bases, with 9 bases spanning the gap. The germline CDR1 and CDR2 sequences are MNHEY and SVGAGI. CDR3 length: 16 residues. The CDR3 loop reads CASSYGGISGANVLTF. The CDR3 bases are TGTGCCAGCAGTTATGGGGGGATCTCTGGGGCCAACGTCCTGACTTTC.

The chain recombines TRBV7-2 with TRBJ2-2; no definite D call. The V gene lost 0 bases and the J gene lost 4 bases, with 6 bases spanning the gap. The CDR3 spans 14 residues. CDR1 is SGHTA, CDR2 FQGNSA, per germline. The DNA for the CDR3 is TGTGCCAGCAGCTTAGCGCTGCGCACCGGGGAGCTGTTTTTT. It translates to CASSLALRTGELFF.

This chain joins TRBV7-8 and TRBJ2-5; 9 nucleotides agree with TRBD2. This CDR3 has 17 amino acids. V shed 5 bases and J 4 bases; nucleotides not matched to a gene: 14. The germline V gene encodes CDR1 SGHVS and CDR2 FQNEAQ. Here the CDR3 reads CASSRGGGRAEGETQYF. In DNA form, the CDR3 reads TGTGCCAGCAGCCGAGGGGGCGGGAGGGCCGAAGGAGAGACCCAGTACTTC.

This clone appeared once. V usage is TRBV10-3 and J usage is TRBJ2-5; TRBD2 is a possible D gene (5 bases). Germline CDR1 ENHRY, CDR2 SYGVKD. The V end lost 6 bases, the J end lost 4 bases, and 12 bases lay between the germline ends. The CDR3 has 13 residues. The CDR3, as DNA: TGTGCCATCAGCACCGAGGGCGGAGAGACCCAGTACTTC. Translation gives CAISTEGGETQYF.

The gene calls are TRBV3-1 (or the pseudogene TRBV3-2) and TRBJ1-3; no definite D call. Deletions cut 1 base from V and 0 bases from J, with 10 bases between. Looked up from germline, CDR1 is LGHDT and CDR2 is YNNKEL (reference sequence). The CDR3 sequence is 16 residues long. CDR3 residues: CASSQVATGSGNTIYF. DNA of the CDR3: TGTGCCAGCAGCCAAGTCGCAACTGGCTCTGGAAACACCATATATTTT.

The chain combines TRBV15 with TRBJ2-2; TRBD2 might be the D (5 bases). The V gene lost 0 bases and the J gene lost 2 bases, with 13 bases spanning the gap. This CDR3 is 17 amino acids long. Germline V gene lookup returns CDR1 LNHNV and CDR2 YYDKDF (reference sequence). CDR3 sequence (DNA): TGTGCCACCAGCAGAGATCGGTTAGCGCGAAACACCGGGGAGCTGTTTTTT. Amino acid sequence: CATSRDRLARNTGELFF.

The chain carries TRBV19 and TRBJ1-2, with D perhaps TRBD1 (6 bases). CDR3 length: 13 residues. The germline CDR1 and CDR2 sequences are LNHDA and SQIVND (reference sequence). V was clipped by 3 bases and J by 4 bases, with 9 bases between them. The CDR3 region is CASSIQGIYGYTF. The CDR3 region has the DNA TGTGCCAGTAGTATTCAGGGGATCTATGGCTACACCTTC. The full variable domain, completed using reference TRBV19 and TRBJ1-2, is DGGITQSPKYLFRKEGQNVTLSCEQNLNHDAMYWYRQDPGQGLRLIYYSQIVNDFQKGDIAEGYSVSREKKESFPLTVTSAQKNPTAFYLCASSIQGIYGYTFGSGTRLTVV.

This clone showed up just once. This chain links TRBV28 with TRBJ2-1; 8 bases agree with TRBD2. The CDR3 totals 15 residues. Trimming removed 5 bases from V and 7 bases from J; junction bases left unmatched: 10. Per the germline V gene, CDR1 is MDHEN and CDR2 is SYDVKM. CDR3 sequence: CASSRAGTRGNEQFF. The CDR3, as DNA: TGTGCCAGCAGTCGTGCCGGGACTAGAGGAAATGAGCAGTTCTTC. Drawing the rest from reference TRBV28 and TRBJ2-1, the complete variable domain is DVKVTQSSRYLVKRTGEKVFLECVQDMDHENMFWYRQDPGLGLRLIYFSYDVKMKEKGDIPEGYSVSREKKERFSLILESASTNQTSMYLCASSRAGTRGNEQFFGPGTRLTVL.

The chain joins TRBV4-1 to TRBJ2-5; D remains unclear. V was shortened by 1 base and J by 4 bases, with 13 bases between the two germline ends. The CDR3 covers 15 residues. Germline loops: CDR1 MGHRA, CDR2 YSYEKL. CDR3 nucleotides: TGCGCCAGCAGCCAAGTTAAGGCAGGCCGAGAGACCCAGTACTTC. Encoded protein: CASSQVKAGRETQYF.

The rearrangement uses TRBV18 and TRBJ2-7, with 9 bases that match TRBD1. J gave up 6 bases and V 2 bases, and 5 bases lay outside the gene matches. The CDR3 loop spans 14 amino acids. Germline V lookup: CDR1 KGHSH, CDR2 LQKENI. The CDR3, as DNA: TGTGCCAGCTCACCAGGGGGACAGGGCGTCGAGCAGTACTTC. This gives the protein CASSPGGQGVEQYF. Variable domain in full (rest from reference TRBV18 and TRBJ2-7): NAGVMQNPRHLVRRRGQEARLRCSPMKGHSHVYWYRQLPEEGLKFMVYLQKENIIDESGMPKERFSAEFPKEGPSILRIQQVVRGDSAAYFCASSPGGQGVEQYFGPGTRLTVT.

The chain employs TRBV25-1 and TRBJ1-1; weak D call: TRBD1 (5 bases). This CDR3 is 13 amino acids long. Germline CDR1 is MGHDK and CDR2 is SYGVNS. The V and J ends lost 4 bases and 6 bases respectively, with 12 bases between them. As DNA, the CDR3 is TGTGCCAGCAGTGGGCAGGCGGGGGCTGAAGCTTTCTTT. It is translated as CASSGQAGAEAFF.

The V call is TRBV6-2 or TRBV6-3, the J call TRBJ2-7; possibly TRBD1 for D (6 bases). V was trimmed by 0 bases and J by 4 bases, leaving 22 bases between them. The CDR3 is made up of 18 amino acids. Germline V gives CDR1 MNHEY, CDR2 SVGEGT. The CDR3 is CASSYSITGPGEKYEQYF. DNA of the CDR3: TGTGCCAGCAGTTACTCGATCACGGGGCCAGGGGAAAAATACGAGCAGTACTTC.

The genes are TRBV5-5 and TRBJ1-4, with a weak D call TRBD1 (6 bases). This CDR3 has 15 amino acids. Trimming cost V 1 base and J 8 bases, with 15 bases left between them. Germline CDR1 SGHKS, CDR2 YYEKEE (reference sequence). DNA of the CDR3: TGTGCCAGCAGCTTGAGTCTTGGGGGCGCAGAAAAACTGTTTTTT. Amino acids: CASSLSLGGAEKLFF.

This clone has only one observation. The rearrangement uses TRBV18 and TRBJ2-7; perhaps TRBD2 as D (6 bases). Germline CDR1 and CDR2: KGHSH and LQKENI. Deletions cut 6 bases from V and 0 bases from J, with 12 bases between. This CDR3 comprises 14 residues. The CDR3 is CASSPGTGSYEQYF. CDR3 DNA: TGTGCCAGCTCCCCCGGGACTGGCTCCTACGAGCAGTACTTC.

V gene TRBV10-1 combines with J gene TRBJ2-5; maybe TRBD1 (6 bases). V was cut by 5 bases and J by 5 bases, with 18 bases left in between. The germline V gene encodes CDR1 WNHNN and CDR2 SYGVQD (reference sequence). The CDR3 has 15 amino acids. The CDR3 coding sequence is TGCGCCAGCAGTTTGGGCAGGGGCGGTAGGGAGACCCAGTACTTC. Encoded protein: CASSLGRGGRETQYF.

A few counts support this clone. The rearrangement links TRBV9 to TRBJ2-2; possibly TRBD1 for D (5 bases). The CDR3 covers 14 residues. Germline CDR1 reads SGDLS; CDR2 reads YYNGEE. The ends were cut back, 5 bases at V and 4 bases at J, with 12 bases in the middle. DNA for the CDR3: TGTGCCAGCAGAGAGGACACCTTCACCGGGGAGCTGTTTTTT. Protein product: CASREDTFTGELFF.

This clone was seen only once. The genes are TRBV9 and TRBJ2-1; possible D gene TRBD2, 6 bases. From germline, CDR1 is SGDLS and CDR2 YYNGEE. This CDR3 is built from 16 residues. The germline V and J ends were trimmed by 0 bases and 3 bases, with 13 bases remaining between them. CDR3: CASSVAPTRGYNEQFF. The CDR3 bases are TGTGCCAGCAGCGTAGCCCCGACTAGGGGCTACAATGAGCAGTTCTTC.

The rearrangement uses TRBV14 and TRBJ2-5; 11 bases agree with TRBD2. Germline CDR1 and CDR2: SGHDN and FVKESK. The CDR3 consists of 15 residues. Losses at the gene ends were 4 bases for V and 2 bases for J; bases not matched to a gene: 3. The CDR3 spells CASSRTSGGQETQYF. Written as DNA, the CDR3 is TGTGCCAGCAGCCGAACTAGCGGGGGACAAGAGACCCAGTACTTC.

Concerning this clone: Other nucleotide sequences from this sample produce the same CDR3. DNA for the CDR3: TGTGCCAGCAGCGCCTCCGGTAGCTCCTACAATGAGCAGTTCTTC. Its translation: CASSASGSSYNEQFF. The chain couples TRBV9 to TRBJ2-1; no clear D gene. Trimming cost V 3 bases and J 0 bases, with 10 bases left between them. The length of the CDR3 is 15 residues. CDR1 SGDLS and CDR2 YYNGEE come from the germline V gene.